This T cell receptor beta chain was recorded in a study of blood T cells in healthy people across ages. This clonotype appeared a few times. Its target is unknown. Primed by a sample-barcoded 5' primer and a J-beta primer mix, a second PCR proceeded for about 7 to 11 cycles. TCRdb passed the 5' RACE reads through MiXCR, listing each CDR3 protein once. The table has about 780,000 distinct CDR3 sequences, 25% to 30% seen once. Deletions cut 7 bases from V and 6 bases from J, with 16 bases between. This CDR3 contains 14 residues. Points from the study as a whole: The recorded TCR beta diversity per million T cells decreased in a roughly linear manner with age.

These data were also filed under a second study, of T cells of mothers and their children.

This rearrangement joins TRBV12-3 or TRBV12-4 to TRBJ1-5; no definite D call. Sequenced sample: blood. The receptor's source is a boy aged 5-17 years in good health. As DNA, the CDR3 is TGTGCCAGCACTCAAATCAGTCGCAGTCAGCCCCAGCATTTT. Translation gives CASTQISRSQPQHF.